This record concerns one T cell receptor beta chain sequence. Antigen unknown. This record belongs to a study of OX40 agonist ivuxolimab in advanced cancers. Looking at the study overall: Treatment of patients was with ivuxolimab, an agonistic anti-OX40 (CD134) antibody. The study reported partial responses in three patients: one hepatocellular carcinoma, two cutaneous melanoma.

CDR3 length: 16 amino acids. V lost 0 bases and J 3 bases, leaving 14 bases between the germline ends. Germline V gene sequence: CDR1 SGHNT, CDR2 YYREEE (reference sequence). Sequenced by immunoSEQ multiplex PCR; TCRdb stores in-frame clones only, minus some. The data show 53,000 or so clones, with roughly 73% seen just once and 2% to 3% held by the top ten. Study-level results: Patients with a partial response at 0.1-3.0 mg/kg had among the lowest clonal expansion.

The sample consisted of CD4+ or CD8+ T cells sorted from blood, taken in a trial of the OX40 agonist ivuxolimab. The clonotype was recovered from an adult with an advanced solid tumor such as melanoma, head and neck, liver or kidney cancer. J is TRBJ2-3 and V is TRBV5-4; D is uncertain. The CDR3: CASSLAVGLGTDTQYF. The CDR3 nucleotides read TGTGCCAGCAGCTTGGCCGTTGGCCTCGGGACAGATACGCAGTATTTT.